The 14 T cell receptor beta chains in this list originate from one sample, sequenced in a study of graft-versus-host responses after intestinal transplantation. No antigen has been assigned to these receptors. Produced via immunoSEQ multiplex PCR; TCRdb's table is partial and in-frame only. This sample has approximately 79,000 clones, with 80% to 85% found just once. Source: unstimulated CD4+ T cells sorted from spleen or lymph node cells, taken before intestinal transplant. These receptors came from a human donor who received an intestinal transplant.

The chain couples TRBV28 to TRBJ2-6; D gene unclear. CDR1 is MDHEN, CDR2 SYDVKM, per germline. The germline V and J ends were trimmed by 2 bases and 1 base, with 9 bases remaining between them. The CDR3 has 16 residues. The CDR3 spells CASSLVHGSGANVLTF. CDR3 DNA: TGTGCCAGCAGTTTAGTCCACGGTTCTGGGGCCAACGTCCTGACTTTC.

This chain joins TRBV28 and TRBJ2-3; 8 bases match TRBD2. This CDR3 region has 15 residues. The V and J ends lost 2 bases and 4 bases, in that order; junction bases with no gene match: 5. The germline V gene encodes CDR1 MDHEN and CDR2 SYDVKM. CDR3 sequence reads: CASSLRGGHSDTQYF. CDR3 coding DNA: TGTGCCAGCAGTTTACGGGGGGGCCATTCAGATACGCAGTATTTT.

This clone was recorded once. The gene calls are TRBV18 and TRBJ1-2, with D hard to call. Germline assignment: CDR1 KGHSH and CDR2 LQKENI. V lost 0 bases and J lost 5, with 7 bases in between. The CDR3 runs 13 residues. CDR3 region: CASSPPVEYGYTF. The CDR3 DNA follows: TGTGCCAGCTCACCACCGGTGGAGTATGGCTACACCTTC.

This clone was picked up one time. The CDR3 bases are TGCGCCAGCAGCTTGGAAGCGACAGCCTATGGCTACACCTTC. The encoded protein is CASSLEATAYGYTF. The chain links TRBV5-1 to TRBJ1-2; TRBD1 is a possible D gene (5 bases). V was clipped by 0 bases and J by 4 bases, with 10 bases between them. Germline V CDR1 and CDR2: SGHRS, YFSETQ. The length of the CDR3 is 14 residues.

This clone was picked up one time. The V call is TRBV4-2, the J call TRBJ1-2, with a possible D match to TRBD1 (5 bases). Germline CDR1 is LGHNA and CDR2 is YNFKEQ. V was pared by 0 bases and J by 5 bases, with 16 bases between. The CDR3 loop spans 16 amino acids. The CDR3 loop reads CASSQDLGGSRYGYTF. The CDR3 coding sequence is TGTGCCAGCAGCCAAGATCTTGGGGGGAGTAGGTATGGCTACACCTTC.

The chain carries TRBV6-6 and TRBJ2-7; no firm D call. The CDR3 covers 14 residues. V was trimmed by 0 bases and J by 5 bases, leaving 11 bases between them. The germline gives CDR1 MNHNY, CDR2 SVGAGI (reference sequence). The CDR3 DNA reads TGTGCCAGCAGTTACTCGGGCCAATCGGACGAGCAGTACTTC. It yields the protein CASSYSGQSDEQYF.

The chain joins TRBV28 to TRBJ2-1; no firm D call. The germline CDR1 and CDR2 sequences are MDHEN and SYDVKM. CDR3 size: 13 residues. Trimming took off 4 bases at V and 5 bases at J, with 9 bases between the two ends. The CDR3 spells CASSSRRNNEQFF. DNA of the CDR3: TGTGCCAGCAGTTCCCGCAGGAACAATGAGCAGTTCTTC.

The CDR3: CASSYPGEETQYF. The CDR3 DNA reads as TGTGCCAGCAGTTACCCAGGGGAAGAGACCCAGTACTTC. This chain joins TRBV6-5 and TRBJ2-5; weak D call: TRBD1 (6 bases). Per the germline V gene, CDR1 is MNHEY and CDR2 is SVGAGI. V was trimmed by 2 bases and J by 3 bases, leaving 7 bases between them. This CDR3 spans 13 amino acids.

The CDR3 sequence: CASSPGFGVTEAFF. The CDR3 DNA reads TGTGCCAGCAGCCCGGGGTTCGGGGTCACTGAAGCTTTCTTT. The chain is built from TRBV5-6 and TRBJ1-1; D is unresolved. There are 14 residues in the CDR3. Germline CDR1 reads SGHDT; CDR2 reads YYEEEE. V dropped 4 bases and J dropped 4 bases, with 14 bases sitting between them.

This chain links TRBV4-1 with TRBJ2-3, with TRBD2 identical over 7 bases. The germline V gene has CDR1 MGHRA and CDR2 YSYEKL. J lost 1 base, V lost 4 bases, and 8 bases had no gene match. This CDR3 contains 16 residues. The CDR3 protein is CASSPIPLAGTDTQYF. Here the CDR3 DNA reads TGCGCCAGCAGCCCCATCCCGCTAGCGGGCACAGATACGCAGTATTTT.

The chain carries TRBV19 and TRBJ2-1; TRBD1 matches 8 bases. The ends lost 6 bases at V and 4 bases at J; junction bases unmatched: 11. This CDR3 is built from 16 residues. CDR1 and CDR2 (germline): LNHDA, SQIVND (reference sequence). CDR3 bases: TGTGCCAGTAGAACGATCCGGACAGGGTCTTACAATGAGCAGTTCTTC. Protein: CASRTIRTGSYNEQFF.

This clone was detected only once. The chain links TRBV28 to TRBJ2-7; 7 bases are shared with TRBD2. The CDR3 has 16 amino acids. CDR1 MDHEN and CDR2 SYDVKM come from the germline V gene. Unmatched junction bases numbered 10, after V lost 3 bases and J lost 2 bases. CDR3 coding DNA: TGTGCCAGCAGTTTTTCTCTAGCGGACCTTACCTACGAGCAGTACTTC. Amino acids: CASSFSLADLTYEQYF. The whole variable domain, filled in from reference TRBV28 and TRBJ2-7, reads DVKVTQSSRYLVKRTGEKVFLECVQDMDHENMFWYRQDPGLGLRLIYFSYDVKMKEKGDIPEGYSVSREKKERFSLILESASTNQTSMYLCASSFSLADLTYEQYFGPGTRLTVT.

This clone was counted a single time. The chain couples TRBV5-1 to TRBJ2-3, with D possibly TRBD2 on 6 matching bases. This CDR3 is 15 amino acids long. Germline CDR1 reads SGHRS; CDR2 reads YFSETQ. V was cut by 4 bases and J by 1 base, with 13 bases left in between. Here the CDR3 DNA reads TGCGCCAGCAGCCCCGGGGGAGCGGGCACAGATACGCAGTATTTT. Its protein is CASSPGGAGTDTQYF.

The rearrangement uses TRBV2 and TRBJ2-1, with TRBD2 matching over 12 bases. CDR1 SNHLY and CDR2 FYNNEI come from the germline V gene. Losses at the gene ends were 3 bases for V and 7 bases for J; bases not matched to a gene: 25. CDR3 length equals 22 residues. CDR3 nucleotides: TGTGCCAGCAGTGATAAAAGGGGGAATTTCGGGACTAGCGGGCGCTTAATTAATGAGCAGTTCTTC. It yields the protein CASSDKRGNFGTSGRLINEQFF.